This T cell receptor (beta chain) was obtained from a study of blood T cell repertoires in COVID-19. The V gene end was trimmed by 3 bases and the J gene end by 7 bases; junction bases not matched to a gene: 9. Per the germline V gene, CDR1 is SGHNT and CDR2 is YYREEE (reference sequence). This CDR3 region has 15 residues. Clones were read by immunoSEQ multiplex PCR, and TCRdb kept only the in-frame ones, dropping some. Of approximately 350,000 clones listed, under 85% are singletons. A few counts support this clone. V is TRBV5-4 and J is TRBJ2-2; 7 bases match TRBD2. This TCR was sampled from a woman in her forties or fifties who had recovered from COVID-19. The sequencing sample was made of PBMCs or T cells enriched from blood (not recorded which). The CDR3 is CASSSGTTVNGELFF. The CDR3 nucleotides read TGTGCCAGCAGCTCCGGGACTACAGTCAACGGGGAGCTGTTTTTT.